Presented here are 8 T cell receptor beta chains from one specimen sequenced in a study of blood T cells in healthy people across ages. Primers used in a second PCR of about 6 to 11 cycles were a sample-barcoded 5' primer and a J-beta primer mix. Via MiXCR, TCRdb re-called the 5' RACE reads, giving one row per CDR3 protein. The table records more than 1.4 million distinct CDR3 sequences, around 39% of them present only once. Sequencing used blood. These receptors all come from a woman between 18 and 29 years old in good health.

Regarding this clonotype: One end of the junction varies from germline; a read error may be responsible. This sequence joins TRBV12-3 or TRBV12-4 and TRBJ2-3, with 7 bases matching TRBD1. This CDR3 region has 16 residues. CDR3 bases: TGTGCCAGCAGTTTAGAAGGGGGCCTTAGCGCAGATGCGCAGTATTTT. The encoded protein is CASSLEGGLSADAQYF.

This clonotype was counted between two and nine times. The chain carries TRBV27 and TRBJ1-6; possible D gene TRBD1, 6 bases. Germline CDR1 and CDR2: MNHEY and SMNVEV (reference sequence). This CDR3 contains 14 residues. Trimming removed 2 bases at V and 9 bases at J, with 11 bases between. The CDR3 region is CASSLAAQGSPLHF. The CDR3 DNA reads TGTGCCAGCAGTTTAGCCGCACAGGGTTCACCCCTCCACTTT.

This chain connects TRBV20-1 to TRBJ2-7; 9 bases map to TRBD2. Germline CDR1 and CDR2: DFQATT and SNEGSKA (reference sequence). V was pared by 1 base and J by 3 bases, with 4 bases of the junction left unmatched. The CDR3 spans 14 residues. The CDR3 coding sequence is TGCAGTGCTAGAGCCCCAGCGGGGGGCTACGAGCAGTACTTC. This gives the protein CSARAPAGGYEQYF.

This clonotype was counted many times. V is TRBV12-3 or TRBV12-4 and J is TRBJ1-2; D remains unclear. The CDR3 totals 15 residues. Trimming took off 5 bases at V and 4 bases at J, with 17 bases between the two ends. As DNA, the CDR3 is TGTGCCAGCAGTCGACAAGGGATCCCAACCTATGGCTACACCTTC. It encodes CASSRQGIPTYGYTF.

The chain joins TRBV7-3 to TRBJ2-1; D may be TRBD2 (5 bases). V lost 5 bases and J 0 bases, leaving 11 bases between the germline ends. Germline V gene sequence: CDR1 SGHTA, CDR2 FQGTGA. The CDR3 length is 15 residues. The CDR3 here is CASSTASSSYNEQFF. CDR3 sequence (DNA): TGTGCCAGCAGCACGGCTAGCAGCTCCTACAATGAGCAGTTCTTC.

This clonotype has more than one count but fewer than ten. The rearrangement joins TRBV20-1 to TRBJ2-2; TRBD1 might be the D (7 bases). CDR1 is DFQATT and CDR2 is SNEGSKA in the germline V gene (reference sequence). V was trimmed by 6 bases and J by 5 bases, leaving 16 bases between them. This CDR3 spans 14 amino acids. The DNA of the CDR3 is TGCAGTGCCAATGCAGGGGGGCATACCGGGGAGCTGTTTTTT. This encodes CSANAGGHTGELFF.

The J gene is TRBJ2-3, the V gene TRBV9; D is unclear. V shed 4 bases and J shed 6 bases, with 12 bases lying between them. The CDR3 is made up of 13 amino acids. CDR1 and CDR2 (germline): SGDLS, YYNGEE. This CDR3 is CASSPNMADTQYF. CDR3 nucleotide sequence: TGTGCCAGCAGCCCAAACATGGCGGATACGCAGTATTTT.

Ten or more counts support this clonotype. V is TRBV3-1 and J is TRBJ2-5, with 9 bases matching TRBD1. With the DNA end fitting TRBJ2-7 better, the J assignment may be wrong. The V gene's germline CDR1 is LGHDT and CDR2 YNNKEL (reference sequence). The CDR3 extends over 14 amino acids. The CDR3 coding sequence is TGTGCCAGCAGCCAGGGACAGGGCAGGAACGAGCAGTACTTC. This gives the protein CASSQGQGRNEQYF.